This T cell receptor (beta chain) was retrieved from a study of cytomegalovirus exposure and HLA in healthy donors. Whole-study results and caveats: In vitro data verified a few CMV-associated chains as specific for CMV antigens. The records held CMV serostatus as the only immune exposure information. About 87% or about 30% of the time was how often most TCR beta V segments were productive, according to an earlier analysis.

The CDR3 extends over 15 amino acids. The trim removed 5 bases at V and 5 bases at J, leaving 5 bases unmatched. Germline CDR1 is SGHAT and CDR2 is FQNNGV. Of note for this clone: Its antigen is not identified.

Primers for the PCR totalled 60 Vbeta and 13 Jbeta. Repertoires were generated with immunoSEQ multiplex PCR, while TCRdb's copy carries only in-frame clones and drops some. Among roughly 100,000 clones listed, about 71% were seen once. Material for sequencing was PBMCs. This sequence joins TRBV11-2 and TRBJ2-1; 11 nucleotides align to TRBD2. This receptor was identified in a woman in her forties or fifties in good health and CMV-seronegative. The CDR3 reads CASSPLAGGNNEQFF. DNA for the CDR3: TGTGCCAGCAGCCCGCTAGCGGGAGGTAACAATGAGCAGTTCTTC.